The 8 T cell receptor beta chains presented below share a single source sample, sequenced in a study of shared clonotypes between healthy human individuals (dated by TCRdb to 2018 to 2020). The library was generated by the immunoSEQ multiplex PCR assay. The source is immuneACCESS, and TCRdb retained only in-frame sequences with V and J called. Part of the clones is not carried over; for the studies checked, unresolved V genes explain less than half of this, and the remainder is unexplained. This sample gives approximately 2.1 million clones in total; over 85% of them show up just once. The ten largest clones add up to 0.39% of the sample. Sequences were obtained from naive CD4+ T cells from PBMCs. This sample's cell subset or site label indicates: CD45RA+ positively selected. The receptors come from a man younger than 30 in good health. Some clones in this sample may be carry-over from other donors' samples.

A single count supports this clone. The gene calls are TRBV28 and TRBJ2-2; D remains ambiguous. Germline V CDR1 and CDR2: MDHEN, SYDVKM. Deletions cut 4 bases from V and 1 base from J, with 13 bases between. The CDR3 is 16 amino acids. CDR3 coding DNA: TGTGCCAGCAGTTCTCGGCGGTGGGGGAACACCGGGGAGCTGTTTTTT. It is translated as CASSSRRWGNTGELFF.

This chain joins TRBV28 and TRBJ1-2; a weak D match, TRBD1 (6 bases). This CDR3 comprises 15 residues. CDR1 and CDR2 from the germline V gene are MDHEN and SYDVKM. The V gene lost 2 bases and the J gene lost 2 bases, with 12 bases spanning the gap. The CDR3 nucleotides read TGTGCCAGCAGTTTAGCCTCGCAGGGGAACTATGGCTACACCTTC. It encodes CASSLASQGNYGYTF.

The chain employs TRBV18 and TRBJ2-5; 11 positions match TRBD2. The V gene end was trimmed by 5 bases and the J gene end by 5 bases; junction bases not matched to a gene: 10. There are 16 residues in the CDR3. Germline values: CDR1 KGHSH, CDR2 LQKENI. The CDR3 loop reads CASSVLLAGVGETQYF. CDR3 coding DNA: TGTGCCAGCTCAGTACTACTAGCGGGAGTTGGGGAGACCCAGTACTTC.

The chain links TRBV15 to TRBJ2-7, with 8 positions matching TRBD1. The CDR3 runs to 14 residues. The germline gives CDR1 LNHNV, CDR2 YYDKDF (reference sequence). Trimming took 5 bases from V and 2 from J; bases not matched to a gene: 5. The CDR3 protein is CATSDRDRTYEQYF. CDR3 sequence (DNA): TGTGCCACCAGCGACCGGGACAGGACCTACGAGCAGTACTTC.

The chain uses TRBV11-3 and TRBJ2-7; the match to TRBD2 covers 7 bases. This CDR3 comprises 15 residues. Germline CDR1 SGHNT, CDR2 YENEEA. The junction had 9 bases not matched to a gene; V was cut back by 5 bases and J by 2 bases. CDR3 DNA: TGTGCCAGCAGCCCGGGCGGGAGCTCGGCCTACGAGCAGTACTTC. Its protein is CASSPGGSSAYEQYF.

The V gene is TRBV5-1, the J gene TRBJ1-4; possible D gene TRBD1, 6 bases. V lost 0 bases and J lost 1, with 10 bases in between. Germline V CDR1 and CDR2: SGHRS, YFSETQ. The CDR3 covers 16 residues. CDR3 nucleotide sequence: TGCGCCAGCAGCTTGGCCGTAGGGGGAACTAATGAAAAACTGTTTTTT. It codes for CASSLAVGGTNEKLFF.

The CDR3 region has the DNA TGTGCCAGCAGAAGGTCCGATGAAAAACTGTTTTTT. Amino acids: CASRRSDEKLFF. This sequence joins TRBV2 and TRBJ1-4; D is ambiguous. Germline assignment: CDR1 SNHLY and CDR2 FYNNEI. This CDR3 is 12 amino acids long. The V and J ends lost 6 bases and 6 bases respectively, with 8 bases between them. The complete variable domain, with remaining parts taken from reference TRBV2 and TRBJ1-4, reads EPEVTQTPSHQVTQMGQEVILRCVPISNHLYFYWYRQILGQKVEFLVSFYNNEISEKSEIFDDQFSVERPDGSNFTLKIRSTKLEDSAMYFCASRRSDEKLFFGSGTQLSVL.

This clone showed up just once. The rearrangement links TRBV5-3 to TRBJ2-7; possibly TRBD2 for D (5 bases). TRBV5-3 is classed as an ORF, of uncertain function. V was clipped by 4 bases and J by 5 bases, with 19 bases between them. This CDR3 has 15 amino acids. CDR3 amino acids: CARSTTRGLKDEQYF. The CDR3 region has the DNA TGTGCCAGAAGCACCACGAGAGGGCTCAAGGACGAGCAGTACTTC.